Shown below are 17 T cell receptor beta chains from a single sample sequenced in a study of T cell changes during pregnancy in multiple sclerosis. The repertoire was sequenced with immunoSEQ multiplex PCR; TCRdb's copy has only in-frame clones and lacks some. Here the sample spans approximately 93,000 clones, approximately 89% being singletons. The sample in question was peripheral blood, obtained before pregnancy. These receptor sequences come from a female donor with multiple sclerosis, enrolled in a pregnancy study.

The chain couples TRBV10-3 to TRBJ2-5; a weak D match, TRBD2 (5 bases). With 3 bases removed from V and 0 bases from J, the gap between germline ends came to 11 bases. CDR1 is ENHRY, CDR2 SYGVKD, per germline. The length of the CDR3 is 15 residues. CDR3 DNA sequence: TGTGCCATCAGTGATGGATCGGGGTACCAAGAGACCCAGTACTTC. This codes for CAISDGSGYQETQYF.

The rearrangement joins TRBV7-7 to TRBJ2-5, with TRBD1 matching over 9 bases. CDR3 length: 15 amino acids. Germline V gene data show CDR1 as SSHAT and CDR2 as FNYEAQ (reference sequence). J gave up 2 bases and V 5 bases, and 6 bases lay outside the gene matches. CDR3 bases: TGTGCCAGCAGCGCCCGGACAGGGGCTCAAGAGACCCAGTACTTC. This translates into CASSARTGAQETQYF.

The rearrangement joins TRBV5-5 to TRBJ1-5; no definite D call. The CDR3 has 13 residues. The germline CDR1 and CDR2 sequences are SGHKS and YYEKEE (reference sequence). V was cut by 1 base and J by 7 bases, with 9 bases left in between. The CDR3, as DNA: TGTGCCAGCAGCTTGACGGGGTCCCAGCCCCAGCATTTT. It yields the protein CASSLTGSQPQHF.

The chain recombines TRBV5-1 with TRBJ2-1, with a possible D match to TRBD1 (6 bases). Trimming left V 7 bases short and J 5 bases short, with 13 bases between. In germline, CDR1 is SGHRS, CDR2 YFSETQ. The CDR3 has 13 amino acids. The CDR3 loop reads CASGSTGNNEQFF. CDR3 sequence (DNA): TGCGCCAGCGGTTCCACAGGGAACAATGAGCAGTTCTTC.

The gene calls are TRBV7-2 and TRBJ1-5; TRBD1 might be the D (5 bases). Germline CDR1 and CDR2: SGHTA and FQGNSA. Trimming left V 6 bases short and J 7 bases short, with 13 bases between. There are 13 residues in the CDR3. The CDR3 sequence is CASRLTVSQPQHF. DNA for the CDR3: TGTGCCAGCAGACTGACAGTGAGCCAGCCCCAGCATTTT.

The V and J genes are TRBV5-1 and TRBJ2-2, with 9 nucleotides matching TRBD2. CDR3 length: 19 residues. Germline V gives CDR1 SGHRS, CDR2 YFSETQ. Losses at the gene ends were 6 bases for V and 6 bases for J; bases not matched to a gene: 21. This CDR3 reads CASTPRASGARWRPGELFF. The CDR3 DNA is TGCGCCAGCACCCCCAGGGCTAGCGGGGCTCGCTGGAGGCCCGGGGAGCTGTTTTTT.

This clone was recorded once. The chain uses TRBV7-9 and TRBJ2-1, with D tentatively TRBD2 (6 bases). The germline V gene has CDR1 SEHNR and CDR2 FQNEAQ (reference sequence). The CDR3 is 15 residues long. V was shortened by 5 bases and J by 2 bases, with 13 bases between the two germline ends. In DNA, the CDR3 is TGTGCCAGCAGCGGCGGGAAAAGGACCTACAATGAGCAGTTCTTC. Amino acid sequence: CASSGGKRTYNEQFF.

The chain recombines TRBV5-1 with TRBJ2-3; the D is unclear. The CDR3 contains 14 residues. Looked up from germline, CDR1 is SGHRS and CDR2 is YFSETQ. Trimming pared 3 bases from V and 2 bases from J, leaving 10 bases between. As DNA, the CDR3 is TGCGCCAGCAGCTCCGGGTTCTCCACAGATACGCAGTATTTT. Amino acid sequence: CASSSGFSTDTQYF.

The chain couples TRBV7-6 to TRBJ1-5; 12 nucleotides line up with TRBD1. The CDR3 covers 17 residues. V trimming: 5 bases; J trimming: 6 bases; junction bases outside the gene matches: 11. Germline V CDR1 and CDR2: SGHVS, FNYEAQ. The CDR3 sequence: CASSAGTGGTAGQPQHF. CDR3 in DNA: TGTGCCAGCAGCGCAGGGACAGGGGGCACAGCTGGTCAGCCCCAGCATTTT.

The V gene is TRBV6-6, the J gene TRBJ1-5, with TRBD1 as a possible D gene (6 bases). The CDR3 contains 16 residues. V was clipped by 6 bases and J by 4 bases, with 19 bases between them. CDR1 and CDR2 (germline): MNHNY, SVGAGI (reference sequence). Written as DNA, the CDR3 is TGTGCCAGCAGCCCGAGGCTGGACAGCCGAAATCAGCCCCAGCATTTT. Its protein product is CASSPRLDSRNQPQHF.

CDR3 in DNA: TGTGCCAGCAGCCCGACTAGCGGGAGGGCCATGGTCTACGAGCAGTACTTC. Amino acids: CASSPTSGRAMVYEQYF. The rearrangement links TRBV7-6 to TRBJ2-7; TRBD2 matches at 14 bases. Trimming at V came to 5 bases and at J to 3 bases, leaving 9 bases not matched to a gene. The germline V gene has CDR1 SGHVS and CDR2 FNYEAQ. There are 17 residues in the CDR3.

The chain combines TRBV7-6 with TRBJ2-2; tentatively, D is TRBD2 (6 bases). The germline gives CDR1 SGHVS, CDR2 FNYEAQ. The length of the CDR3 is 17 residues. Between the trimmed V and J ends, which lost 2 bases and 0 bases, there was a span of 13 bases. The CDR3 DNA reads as TGTGCCAGCAGCTTATGGGCCGCGGGGTCGAACACCGGGGAGCTGTTTTTT. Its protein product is CASSLWAAGSNTGELFF.

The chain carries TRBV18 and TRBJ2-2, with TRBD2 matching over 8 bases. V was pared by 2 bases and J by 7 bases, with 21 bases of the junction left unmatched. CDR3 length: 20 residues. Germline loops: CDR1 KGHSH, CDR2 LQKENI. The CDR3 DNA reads TGTGCCAGCTCACCATATTTTCGGGAGGGACCCCCGGACGGTGGCGGGGAGCTGTTTTTT. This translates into CASSPYFREGPPDGGGELFF.

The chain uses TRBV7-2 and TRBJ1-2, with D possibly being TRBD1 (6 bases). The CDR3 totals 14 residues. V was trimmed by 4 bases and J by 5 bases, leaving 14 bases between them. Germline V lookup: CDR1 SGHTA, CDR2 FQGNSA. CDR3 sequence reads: CASSSLGAGYGYTF. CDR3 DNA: TGTGCCAGCAGCTCCCTGGGGGCAGGGTATGGCTACACCTTC.

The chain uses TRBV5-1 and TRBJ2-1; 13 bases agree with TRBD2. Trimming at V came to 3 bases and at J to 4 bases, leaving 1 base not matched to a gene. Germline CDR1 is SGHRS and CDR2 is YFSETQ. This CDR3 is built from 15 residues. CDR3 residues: CASSWGLAGYNEQFF. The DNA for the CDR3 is TGCGCCAGCAGCTGGGGACTAGCGGGGTACAATGAGCAGTTCTTC.

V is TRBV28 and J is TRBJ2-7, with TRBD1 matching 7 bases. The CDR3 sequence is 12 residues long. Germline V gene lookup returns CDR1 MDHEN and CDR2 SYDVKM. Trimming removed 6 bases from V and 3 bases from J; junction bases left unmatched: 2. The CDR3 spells CASRTGIYEQYF. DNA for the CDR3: TGTGCCAGCAGGACAGGGATCTACGAGCAGTACTTC.

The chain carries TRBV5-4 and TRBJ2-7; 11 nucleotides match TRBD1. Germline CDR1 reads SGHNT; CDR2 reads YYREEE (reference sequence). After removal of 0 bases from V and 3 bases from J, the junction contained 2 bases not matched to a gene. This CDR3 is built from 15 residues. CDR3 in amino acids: CASSLGGTGGYEQYF. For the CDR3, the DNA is TGTGCCAGCAGCTTGGGGGGGACAGGGGGCTACGAGCAGTACTTC.